A selection of T cell receptor beta chains follows, all from one sample in a study of OX40 agonist ivuxolimab in advanced cancers. Profiling relied on immunoSEQ multiplex PCR, and the TCRdb table lists in-frame clones only, not all of them. This table has fewer than 85,000 clones, more than 70% appearing once. Sequences were derived from CD4+ or CD8+ T cells sorted from blood, sampled in a trial of the OX40 agonist ivuxolimab. The receptors derive from an adult with an advanced solid tumor such as melanoma, head and neck, liver or kidney cancer. Both conserved end residues are trimmed from each CDR3. Fields, in order: J gene, V gene, CDR3 protein.

J: TRBJ2-4; V: TRBV19; CDR3: ASSTRAGTGLAKNIQY
J: TRBJ2-7; V: TRBV11-3; CDR3: ASSSGQTGSEQY
J: TRBJ2-7; V: TRBV28; CDR3: ASRSSGQPYEQY
J: TRBJ1-2; V: TRBV6-1; CDR3: AISDPQGSRGNYGYT
J: TRBJ2-7; V: TRBV10-3; CDR3: AIRQESSYEQY
J: TRBJ2-4; V: TRBV6-1; CDR3: ASSEEVTRRVAKNIQY
J: TRBJ2-5; V: TRBV28; CDR3: ASSSPSGGRQETQY
J: TRBJ1-2; V: TRBV14; CDR3: ASSQVTAGGYT
J: TRBJ2-1; V: TRBV7-2; CDR3: ASSHYSDEQF
J: TRBJ2-7; V: TRBV14; CDR3: ASSQPGSGGEQY
J: TRBJ2-3; V: TRBV5-1; CDR3: ASNPGTSGLTDTQY